This passage covers 25 T cell receptor beta chains from one sample sequenced in a study of T-cell reconstitution after alpha-beta-depleted transplantation in children. Preparation of the TCRbeta library was carried out with unique molecular identifiers. TCRdb fed the PCR reads into MiXCR, producing one record per CDR3 protein. The sample lists 300,000 or so distinct CDR3 sequences, 9.9% occurring once. This material consisted of PBMCs from the stem cell graft donor, taken from the stem cell graft. Every receptor here comes from a human donor who donated a stem cell graft to a child with SCID.

The chain combines TRBV5-1 with TRBJ1-2; D is perhaps TRBD1 (5 bases). The CDR3 has 17 residues. The germline V gene encodes CDR1 SGHRS and CDR2 YFSETQ. Trimming took 0 bases from V and 6 from J, leaving 21 bases between them. The CDR3 reads CASSLVVGVGAHNGYTF. The CDR3 DNA sequence: TGCGCCAGCAGCTTGGTCGTCGGCGTCGGGGCGCATAATGGCTACACCTTC.

The V call is TRBV9, the J call TRBJ2-3; D is possibly TRBD1 or TRBD2 (5 bases each). The V gene lost 5 bases and the J gene lost 2 bases, with 18 bases spanning the gap. The CDR3 totals 16 residues. CDR1 is SGDLS and CDR2 is YYNGEE in the germline V gene. The CDR3 nucleotides are TGTGCCAGCAGTCCCATGGGGGATACCAACACAGATACGCAGTATTTT. It codes for CASSPMGDTNTDTQYF.

This clonotype has more than one count but fewer than ten. CDR3 DNA: TGCGCCAGCAGCTTGAGGGCAGGGAGGACCGGGGAGCTGTTTTTT. It codes for CASSLRAGRTGELFF. The chain has TRBV5-1 and TRBJ2-2; TRBD2 might be the D (6 bases). The CDR3 sequence is 15 residues long. Germline V gene lookup returns CDR1 SGHRS and CDR2 YFSETQ. Trimming took 1 base from V and 5 from J, leaving 12 bases between them. The full variable domain, with the rest looked up from reference TRBV5-1 and TRBJ2-2, is KAGVTQTPRYLIKTRGQQVTLSCSPISGHRSVSWYQQTPGQGLQFLFEYFSETQRNKGNFPGRFSGRQFSNSRSEMNVSTLELGDSALYLCASSLRAGRTGELFFGEGSRLTVL.

This clonotype was seen at least ten times. The chain recombines TRBV24-1 with TRBJ2-2; 8 nucleotides line up with TRBD1. After removal of 10 bases from V and 3 bases from J, the junction contained 12 bases not matched to a gene. The CDR3 is 16 residues long. Germline V gene data show CDR1 as KGHDR and CDR2 as SFDVKD. CDR3 nucleotide sequence: TGTGCCACTCGAGCCCCCGGACAGGGCTACACCGGGGAGCTGTTTTTT. This gives the protein CATRAPGQGYTGELFF.

This sequence joins TRBV20-1 and TRBJ2-7; weak D call: TRBD2 (6 bases). The CDR3 length is 14 residues. V lost 3 bases to trimming and J lost 2 bases, with 14 bases between them. The germline V gene encodes CDR1 DFQATT and CDR2 SNEGSKA (reference sequence). The CDR3 nucleotides read TGCAGTGCTAGTCGGGCCGGGGGTACCTACGAGCAGTACTTC. This translates into CSASRAGGTYEQYF.

This clonotype has more than one count but fewer than ten. The DNA of the CDR3 is TGCAGTGCTACCTCAGACAGGGCGAACACTGAAGCTTTCTTT. Its translation is CSATSDRANTEAFF. The chain joins TRBV20-1 to TRBJ1-1, with 7 positions matching TRBD1. Germline-derived CDR1 and CDR2 are DFQATT and SNEGSKA (reference sequence). V lost 4 bases to trimming and J lost 1 base; unmatched junction nucleotides: 6. This CDR3 has 14 amino acids.

The chain combines TRBV12-3 or TRBV12-4 with TRBJ2-5; TRBD2 aligns across 8 bases. This CDR3 has 15 residues. After removal of 5 bases from V and 4 bases from J, the junction contained 9 bases not matched to a gene. The CDR3 DNA reads as TGTGCCAGCAGTCAACCGGGACTAGGGGTAGAGACCCAGTACTTC. Its translation is CASSQPGLGVETQYF.

This clonotype was picked up many times. The chain carries TRBV6-5 and TRBJ1-1; 8 positions match TRBD1. V was clipped by 4 bases and J by 0 bases; unmatched bases: 1. The CDR3 length is 14 residues. Germline CDR1 and CDR2: MNHEY and SVGAGI. The CDR3 DNA reads as TGTGCCAGCAGTTGGGACAGGTTGAACACTGAAGCTTTCTTT. It yields the protein CASSWDRLNTEAFF.

This clonotype was seen a handful of times. The chain is built from TRBV16 and TRBJ2-1; D is possibly TRBD1 (5 bases). CDR1 is KGHSY and CDR2 is FQNENV in the germline V gene. CDR3 size: 14 residues. Trimming removed 0 bases at V and 7 bases at J, with 10 bases between. DNA for the CDR3: TGTGCCAGCAGCCAATCCCCCGCAGGGAATGAGCAGTTCTTC. Translation gives CASSQSPAGNEQFF.

This clonotype came up a few times. This chain uses TRBV27 with TRBJ2-7, with D possibly matching TRBD1 (5 bases). Germline CDR1 and CDR2: MNHEY and SMNVEV (reference sequence). The CDR3 sequence is 14 residues long. V lost 0 bases and J lost 1, with 7 bases in between. The CDR3 here is CASSLSRQSYEQYF. The CDR3, as DNA: TGTGCCAGCAGTTTATCCCGACAGTCCTACGAGCAGTACTTC.

With regard to this clonotype: At one boundary the junction diverges from the germline segment, which might be a read error. V gene TRBV20-1 combines with J gene TRBJ2-2, with 8 bases identical to TRBD1. The CDR3 spans 17 residues. Germline CDR1 DFQATT, CDR2 SNEGSKA (reference sequence). The CDR3 spells CSARQGAVAKNTVELFF. In DNA, the CDR3 is TGCAGTGCTAGACAGGGGGCAGTAGCTAAAAACACCGTGGAGCTGTTTTTT.

This clonotype has ten or more counts. V usage is TRBV12-3 or TRBV12-4 and J usage is TRBJ1-1, with TRBD1 as a possible D gene (5 bases). Trimming removed 5 bases from V and 2 bases from J, with 12 bases in between. The CDR3 has 14 residues. The CDR3 DNA is TGTGCCAGCAGTCCCGCTGGGGGAAACACTGAAGCTTTCTTT. It yields the protein CASSPAGGNTEAFF.

This chain joins TRBV9 and TRBJ2-3; D is ambiguous. From germline, CDR1 is SGDLS and CDR2 YYNGEE. The CDR3 covers 14 residues. Trimming removed 0 bases from V and 4 bases from J, with 9 bases in between. CDR3 in amino acids: CASSVATRADTQYF. The CDR3 nucleotides are TGTGCCAGCAGCGTAGCGACAAGGGCAGATACGCAGTATTTT. Using reference TRBV9 and TRBJ2-3 for the parts outside the CDR3, the full variable domain is DSGVTQTPKHLITATGQRVTLRCSPRSGDLSVYWYQQSLDQGLQFLIQYYNGEERAKGNILERFSAQQFPDLHSELNLSSLELGDSALYFCASSVATRADTQYFGPGTRLTVL.

The sample holds many counts of this clonotype. The V call is TRBV10-3, the J call TRBJ1-2; perhaps TRBD1 as D (6 bases). V was cut by 6 bases and J by 1 base, with 18 bases left in between. The CDR3 runs 16 residues. The germline gives CDR1 ENHRY, CDR2 SYGVKD. The CDR3 region has the DNA TGTGCCATCAGGACGAGTGAAGGACAGATTAACTATGGCTACACCTTC. It translates to CAIRTSEGQINYGYTF.

This clonotype was detected ten times or more. V gene TRBV12-3 or TRBV12-4 combines with J gene TRBJ2-5, with 8 bases matching TRBD1. This CDR3 is built from 14 residues. V shed 4 bases, J shed 2 bases, and the junction held 3 bases outside the gene matches. This chain's CDR3 is CASSSWTGQETQYF. The CDR3 nucleotides are TGTGCCAGCAGTTCCTGGACAGGGCAAGAGACCCAGTACTTC.

In its sample, this clonotype was seen a few times. The chain employs TRBV7-3 and TRBJ2-3; D tentatively reads TRBD1 or TRBD2 (6 bases each). Trimming removed 5 bases from V and 6 bases from J, with 15 bases in between. Looked up from germline, CDR1 is SGHTA and CDR2 is FQGTGA. The CDR3 runs 14 residues. In nucleotides, the CDR3 is TGTGCCAGCAGCCTGCTCGGGGGCGCGGATACGCAGTATTTT. This gives the protein CASSLLGGADTQYF.

This clonotype was seen a handful of times. The chain carries TRBV29-1 and TRBJ2-1; the D gene is possibly TRBD2 (5 bases). Germline CDR1 and CDR2: SQVTM and ANQGSEA. The CDR3 totals 13 residues. V lost 0 bases and J lost 5, with 8 bases in between. The CDR3 sequence is CSVEDPGNNEQFF. CDR3 nucleotides: TGCAGCGTTGAAGATCCCGGGAACAATGAGCAGTTCTTC.

The gene calls are TRBV14 and TRBJ2-2, with D maybe TRBD2 (6 bases). The V and J ends lost 4 bases and 4 bases respectively, with 13 bases between them. CDR1 and CDR2 (germline): SGHDN, FVKESK. This CDR3 is built from 15 residues. The CDR3 sequence: CASSLAGGATGELFF. The CDR3 coding sequence is TGTGCCAGCAGCCTGGCCGGAGGGGCCACCGGGGAGCTGTTTTTT.

This clonotype appeared many times. The chain is built from TRBV5-1 and TRBJ1-3; D is possibly TRBD1 (5 bases). Per germline, CDR1 SGHRS and CDR2 YFSETQ. The CDR3 spans 15 residues. Between the trimmed V and J ends, which lost 5 bases and 0 bases, there was a span of 12 bases. CDR3 residues: CASRRDGSSGNTIYF. The CDR3 DNA reads TGCGCCAGCAGGAGGGACGGGAGCTCTGGAAACACCATATATTTT. Combining the CDR3 with reference TRBV5-1 and TRBJ1-3 gives the whole variable domain KAGVTQTPRYLIKTRGQQVTLSCSPISGHRSVSWYQQTPGQGLQFLFEYFSETQRNKGNFPGRFSGRQFSNSRSEMNVSTLELGDSALYLCASRRDGSSGNTIYFGEGSWLTVV.

This chain joins TRBV2 and TRBJ1-1; possibly TRBD1 for D (6 bases). With 4 bases removed from V and 3 bases from J, the gap between germline ends came to 18 bases. Germline CDR1 reads SNHLY; CDR2 reads FYNNEI. The CDR3 totals 16 residues. CDR3 loop: CASSGGITGKDTEAFF. The CDR3 region has the DNA TGTGCCAGCAGTGGAGGTATTACAGGGAAGGACACTGAAGCTTTCTTT.

This clonotype was observed a handful of times. The genes are TRBV12-3 or TRBV12-4 and TRBJ2-1, with 9 bases lining up with TRBD2. V was clipped by 6 bases and J by 5 bases; unmatched bases: 11. CDR3 size: 16 residues. CDR3 sequence reads: CASSRWGGGANNEQFF. In DNA, the CDR3 is TGTGCCAGCAGCCGGTGGGGCGGGGGGGCTAACAATGAGCAGTTCTTC.

This clonotype was detected many times. The chain carries TRBV6-5 and TRBJ1-2; TRBD1 might be the D (5 bases). This CDR3 has 14 amino acids. The germline CDR1 and CDR2 sequences are MNHEY and SVGAGI. Trimming stripped 2 bases from V and 3 bases from J, with 10 bases between. CDR3 sequence (DNA): TGTGCCAGCAGTTACGGAGGGGAGGACTATGGCTACACCTTC. It is translated as CASSYGGEDYGYTF.

In its sample, this clonotype was seen a few times. V usage is TRBV6-4 and J usage is TRBJ2-1; TRBD2 agrees at 8 bases. The CDR3 runs 14 residues. J gave up 9 bases and V 3 bases, and 7 bases lay outside the gene matches. CDR1 is MRHNA, CDR2 SNTAGT, per germline. CDR3 protein: CASSEEGSGAEQFF. CDR3 bases: TGTGCCAGCAGTGAGGAAGGTAGCGGGGCTGAGCAGTTCTTC.

The V and J genes are TRBV20-1 and TRBJ2-7; D possibly corresponds to TRBD1 (5 bases). The CDR3 consists of 12 residues. V dropped 6 bases and J dropped 2 bases, with 11 bases sitting between them. The V gene's germline CDR1 is DFQATT and CDR2 SNEGSKA (reference sequence). CDR3 protein: CSAPLGPYEQYF. The CDR3 DNA sequence: TGCAGTGCCCCACTGGGGCCCTACGAGCAGTACTTC.

The chain uses TRBV12-3 or TRBV12-4 and TRBJ2-1, with 8 bases identical to TRBD2. V lost 2 bases to trimming and J lost 6 bases; unmatched junction nucleotides: 9. This CDR3 contains 16 residues. The CDR3 here is CASSLFSGGAFNEQFF. The CDR3 region has the DNA TGTGCCAGCAGTTTATTTTCGGGGGGGGCGTTCAATGAGCAGTTCTTC.